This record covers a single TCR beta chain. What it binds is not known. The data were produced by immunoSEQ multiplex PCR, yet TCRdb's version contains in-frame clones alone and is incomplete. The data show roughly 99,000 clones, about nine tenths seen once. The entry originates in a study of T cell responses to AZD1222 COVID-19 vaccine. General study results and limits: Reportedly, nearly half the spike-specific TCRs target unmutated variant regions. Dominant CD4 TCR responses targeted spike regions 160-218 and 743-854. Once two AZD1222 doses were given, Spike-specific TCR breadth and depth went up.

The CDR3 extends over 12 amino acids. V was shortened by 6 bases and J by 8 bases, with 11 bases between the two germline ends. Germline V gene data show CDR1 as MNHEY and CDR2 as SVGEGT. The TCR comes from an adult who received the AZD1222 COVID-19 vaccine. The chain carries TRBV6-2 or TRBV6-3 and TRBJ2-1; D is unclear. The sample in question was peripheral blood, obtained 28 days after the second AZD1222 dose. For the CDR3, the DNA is TGTGCCAGCAGCAAGCCCGGGTATGAGCAGTTCTTC. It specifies CASSKPGYEQFF.